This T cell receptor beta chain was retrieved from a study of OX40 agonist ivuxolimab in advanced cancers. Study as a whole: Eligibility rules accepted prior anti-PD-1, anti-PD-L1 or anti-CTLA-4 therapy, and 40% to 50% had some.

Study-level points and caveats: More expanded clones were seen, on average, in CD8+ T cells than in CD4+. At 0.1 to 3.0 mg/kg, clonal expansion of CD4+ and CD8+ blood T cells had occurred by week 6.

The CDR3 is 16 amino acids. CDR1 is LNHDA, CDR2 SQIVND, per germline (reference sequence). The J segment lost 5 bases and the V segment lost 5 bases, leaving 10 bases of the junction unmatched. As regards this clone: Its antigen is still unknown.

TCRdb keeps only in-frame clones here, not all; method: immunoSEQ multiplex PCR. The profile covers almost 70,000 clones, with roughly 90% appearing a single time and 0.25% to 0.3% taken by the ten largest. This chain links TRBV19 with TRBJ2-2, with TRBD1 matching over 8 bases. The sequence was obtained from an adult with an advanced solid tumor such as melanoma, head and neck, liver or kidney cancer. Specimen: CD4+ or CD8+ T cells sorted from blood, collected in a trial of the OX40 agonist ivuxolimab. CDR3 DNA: TGTGCCAGTAGTCCAGGACAGGGTCCTAGGACCGGGGAGCTGTTTTTT. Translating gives CASSPGQGPRTGELFF.